The subject of this entry is one TCR beta chain. Its antigen is currently unknown. This sample is drawn from a study of cytomegalovirus exposure and HLA in healthy donors. Germline trimming cut 3 bases from V and 3 bases from J; bases unmatched to any gene: 6. This CDR3 contains 16 residues. In germline, CDR1 is MNHNS, CDR2 SASEGT. Study-wide findings and caveats: A subsequent analysis found that TCR clusters from the first cohort also tended to co-occur in the 90 to 150 validation repertoires, with approximately 94% of cluster scores above 0.

Here immunoSEQ multiplex PCR was the method, and the copy in TCRdb shows in-frame clones only, minus some. The table shows about 140,000 clones, with about 90% occurring only once. The sequence derives from a woman aged 18-35 years in good health and CMV-seropositive. Sequencing used PBMCs. The chain employs TRBV6-1 and TRBJ1-3, with 9 nucleotides matching TRBD1. The CDR3 DNA reads TGTGCCAGCAGTGATGGGACAGGGTTCTTTGGAAACACCATATATTTT. Translating it yields CASSDGTGFFGNTIYF.